This TCR beta chain was observed in a study of blood T cells in healthy people across ages (dated by TCRdb to between 2014 and 2016). Study-wide context: In model experiments, template switching captured about one uniquely barcoded TCR beta cDNA molecule for every two T cells. The donors were split into four age groups: young (average 16 years), middle-aged (nearly 40), aged (approximately 60) and long-lived (under 85). To avoid experimental bias, donors of different ages were distributed randomly across sequencing lanes. For two donors (one aged 18 to 29 and one aged 80 or older), the study analyzed two additional independent replicas of 1 million unique cDNA reads from the same blood draw. Age-related changes in TCR beta repertoire diversity were measured in the study by deep sequencing normalized with unique cDNA molecular identifiers.

The donors were under 40 Caucasian individuals from Russia, aged roughly 6 to 100 years, who were systemically healthy. Each donor gave roughly 11 milliliters of peripheral blood, drawn into EDTA-treated Vacutainer tubes. Ficoll-Paque density-gradient centrifugation was used to isolate PBMCs, with at least 7 million obtained per sample. Total RNA was extracted from PBMCs with Trizol reagent, with at least 6 micrograms obtained per sample. The percentages of naive CD45RAhigh/CD27high T cells were determined by flow cytometry on a PBMC aliquot from every donor. In the case of this clonotype: Its specific antigen is unknown. No much larger clonotype is one base removed from it; base qualities were not supplied.

Library construction relied on 5' RACE. Sequencing was carried out with an Illumina HiSeq 2500. The second PCR ran for about 6 to 12 cycles and used a J-beta primer mix along with a sample-barcoded 5' primer. A unique molecular identifier was introduced onto each TCR beta cDNA molecule by a template-switch 5' adaptor carrying 12 random nucleotides. Each sample yielded at least 2.5 million CDR3-containing paired-end reads. First-strand cDNA synthesis was performed from all RNA using the Mint cDNA synthesis kit, with priming by a TRBC-specific oligonucleotide. Following uracil-DNA glycosylase treatment, a first 18-cycle PCR with universal primers M1SS and BC2_uni_R was performed on all cDNA. From the authors' description of their analysis: For normalization, 1 million high-quality reads were randomly selected from each sample, with every read carrying a distinct molecular identifier. Instead of being binned into consensus sequences, reads that shared molecular identifiers were thrown out. MiTCR, with a Q25 quality threshold and the strictest error-elimination algorithm, was used for CDR3 identification, clonotype clustering and error correction. A nonparametric unseen species model with Euler transformation was used to estimate a lower bound on total TCR beta diversity. TCRdb reworked the public reads: Q25 trimming with fastp, MiXCR clone assembly, productive beta chains retained. Rows merge per CDR3 protein into single entries with the most common DNA and genes. None of the V and J calls come from the authors' own analysis; TCRdb made them. The sample profile shows hundreds of thousands of distinct CDR3 sequences; roughly three fifths of them were found once. The top ten clones comprise more than 25% of the sample.

Findings and caveats that apply to the study as a whole: Compared with the aged group, the long-lived group had more naive CD4+ T cells, fewer expanded clones and increased TCR diversity, a pattern suggesting age selection. Donor CMV infection status was unknown, potentially confounding age-related changes in expanded clonotypes. A strong correlation was found between observed TCR beta diversity and the percentage of naive T cells measured by flow cytometry. As age increased, observed TCR beta diversity per million T cells dropped in a roughly linear way, and a significant reduction was already evident by age around 41. Conclusive comparison of naive and antigen-experienced compartments was prevented by the profiling of bulk unsorted PBMCs. Estimates of total diversity based on one million sequenced T cells were considered lower bounds and underestimates.

The CDR3 goes from the cysteine to the phenylalanine over 15 residues. Kept here is only the CDR3 DNA, which spans 45 bases and is read in frame from base 1. From a lookup of the germline V gene, CDR1 and CDR2 are SGHTA and FQGNSA. The trim is 5 bases for V and 0 bases for J, with a gap of 11 bases between the germline ends. The V gene is TRBV7-2 and the J gene is TRBJ2-1, with TRBD2 tentatively as D gene (6 bases match). The TCR originated in a man aged 35 to 55 in good health. Material for sequencing was blood. The CDR3 in this case is CASSTDGGSYNEQFF. The nucleotides read TGTGCCAGCAGCACCGACGGGGGCTCCTACAATGAGCAGTTCTTC.